Following are 19 T cell receptor beta chains from one sample sequenced in a study of T cells in Graves' hyperthyroidism and ophthalmopathy. TCR beta CDR3 region amplification was performed from RNA transcripts. An initial round of RT-PCR targeting the TCR CDR3 relied on the HTBI primer set. TCRdb passed the multiplex PCR reads through MiXCR, listing each CDR3 protein once. The sample has under 300,000 distinct CDR3 sequences, roughly 14% seen once. Material for sequencing was blood. Every receptor here comes from a young woman with Graves' hyperthyroidism that later progressed to Graves' ophthalmopathy.

The sample holds a few counts of this clonotype. J is TRBJ2-1 and V is TRBV6-1; D is uncertain. The V end lost 4 bases, the J end lost 4 bases, and 14 bases lay between the germline ends. Germline V gene sequence: CDR1 MNHNS, CDR2 SASEGT. The CDR3 contains 15 residues. Here the CDR3 DNA reads TGTGCCAGCAGTGTTCTAAGCTCCGGGTACAATGAGCAGTTCTTC. Amino acid sequence: CASSVLSSGYNEQFF.

Ten or more counts support this clonotype. This chain connects TRBV19 to TRBJ1-1; D possibly corresponds to TRBD1 (6 bases). Trimming stripped 6 bases from V and 1 base from J, with 9 bases between. Germline V lookup: CDR1 LNHDA, CDR2 SQIVND (reference sequence). The CDR3 runs to 13 residues. The CDR3 region is CASRVTGNTEAFF. Here the CDR3 DNA reads TGTGCCAGTAGAGTGACAGGGAACACTGAAGCTTTCTTT. Supplemented by reference TRBV19 and TRBJ1-1, the full variable domain reads DGGITQSPKYLFRKEGQNVTLSCEQNLNHDAMYWYRQDPGQGLRLIYYSQIVNDFQKGDIAEGYSVSREKKESFPLTVTSAQKNPTAFYLCASRVTGNTEAFFGQGTRLTVV.

This clonotype appeared many times. The chain has TRBV20-1 and TRBJ1-1, with 9 bases matching TRBD1. CDR3 size: 15 residues. The germline V gene encodes CDR1 DFQATT and CDR2 SNEGSKA (reference sequence). Trimming took 4 bases from V and 3 from J; bases not matched to a gene: 9. CDR3 residues: CSATTGGLLYTEAFF. CDR3 in DNA: TGCAGTGCTACGACAGGGGGTCTCCTGTACACTGAAGCTTTCTTT.

In this sample, this clonotype turned up many times. V gene TRBV3-1 combines with J gene TRBJ2-7; 8 bases fit TRBD2. Per the germline V gene, CDR1 is LGHDT and CDR2 is YNNKEL (reference sequence). Losses at the gene ends were 4 bases for V and 6 bases for J; bases not matched to a gene: 11. The CDR3 runs to 15 residues. CDR3 sequence (DNA): TGTGCCAGCAGCCCGGAGGGACTAGGGTTTCCCGAGCAGTACTTC. Translated: CASSPEGLGFPEQYF.

The CDR3 DNA follows: TGTGCCAGCAGCCCCTTTACCGGTTCACCCCTCCACTTT. Translation gives CASSPFTGSPLHF. The rearrangement uses TRBV7-9 and TRBJ1-6; D gene ambiguous. Germline V CDR1 and CDR2: SEHNR, FQNEAQ (reference sequence). The CDR3 extends over 13 amino acids. V lost 5 bases to trimming and J lost 9 bases, with 11 bases between them.

This clonotype occurred many times. The genes are TRBV5-5 and TRBJ1-1; D possibly corresponds to TRBD1 (6 bases). Germline CDR1 is SGHKS and CDR2 is YYEKEE (reference sequence). V was shortened by 7 bases and J by 4 bases, with 17 bases between the two germline ends. The CDR3 runs to 14 residues. The CDR3 loop reads CASHSVGGRTEAFF. CDR3 nucleotides: TGTGCCAGCCATTCCGTAGGGGGACGCACTGAAGCTTTCTTT.

This clonotype showed up many times. This chain links TRBV9 with TRBJ2-7; possible D gene TRBD2, 5 bases. Between the trimmed V and J ends, which lost 1 base and 5 bases, there was a span of 13 bases. CDR3 length: 14 residues. The germline V gene has CDR1 SGDLS and CDR2 YYNGEE. For the CDR3, the DNA is TGTGCCAGCAGCGTACAGGACGGACTGAACGAGCAGTACTTC. Encoded protein: CASSVQDGLNEQYF.

This clonotype was seen at least ten times. The chain uses TRBV6-6 and TRBJ2-3, with D tentatively TRBD2 (5 bases). Germline CDR1 is MNHNY and CDR2 is SVGAGI (reference sequence). CDR3 length: 15 amino acids. V lost 2 bases to trimming and J lost 5 bases, with 14 bases between them. The CDR3 bases are TGTGCCAGCAGTTACCGCCCAGCCGGGGAAGATACGCAGTATTTT. Its protein is CASSYRPAGEDTQYF.

This clonotype was recorded many times. The CDR3 loop reads CSARTGGRGDQPQHF. DNA of the CDR3: TGCAGTGCTAGAACAGGGGGCCGAGGAGATCAGCCCCAGCATTTT. The chain uses TRBV20-1 and TRBJ1-5, with TRBD1 matching over 9 bases. V shed 2 bases and J 5 bases; nucleotides not matched to a gene: 7. Germline assignment: CDR1 DFQATT and CDR2 SNEGSKA (reference sequence). This CDR3 has 15 residues.

This clonotype was counted only a few times. This sequence may be a read error, since a much larger clone differs from it by one base. The chain couples TRBV28 to TRBJ1-5; D gene ambiguous. The germline gives CDR1 MDHEN, CDR2 SYDVKM. The CDR3 extends over 14 amino acids. Deletions cut 8 bases from V and 8 bases from J, with 19 bases between. The CDR3 DNA reads TGTGCCAGCTCTGACGGGAGGCAACTTAAGCCCCAGCATTTT. Protein: CASSDGRQLKPQHF.

As concerns this clonotype: A much more abundant neighbour one base away suggests this may be a read error. This chain connects TRBV28 to TRBJ1-2, with 12 positions matching TRBD1. This CDR3 comprises 14 residues. CDR1 and CDR2 from the germline V gene are MDHEN and SYDVKM. CDR3 nucleotides: TGTGCCAGCAGACGGGACAGGGGGCCAGATGGCTGCACCTTC. The encoded protein is CASRRDRGPDGCTF.

The table lists this clonotype with many counts. The V and J genes are TRBV20-1 and TRBJ2-1, with unresolved D. This CDR3 contains 11 residues. CDR1 and CDR2 (germline): DFQATT, SNEGSKA (reference sequence). Between the trimmed V and J ends, which lost 2 bases and 9 bases, there was a span of 8 bases. CDR3 in amino acids: CSARRSSEQFF. CDR3 bases: TGCAGTGCTAGAAGATCGTCTGAGCAGTTCTTC.

CDR3: CASSPQSGGPNTGELFF. CDR3 sequence (DNA): TGTGCCAGCAGCCCCCAGTCGGGCGGGCCGAACACCGGGGAGCTGTTTTTT. The chain joins TRBV7-9 to TRBJ2-2; tentatively, D is TRBD2 (5 bases). Germline V CDR1 and CDR2: SEHNR, FQNEAQ (reference sequence). This CDR3 contains 17 residues. V shed 5 bases and J shed 0 bases, with 16 bases lying between them.

The chain couples TRBV2 to TRBJ2-2, with a weak D call TRBD2 (5 bases). With 3 bases removed from V and 6 bases from J, the gap between germline ends came to 14 bases. Looked up from germline, CDR1 is SNHLY and CDR2 is FYNNEI. The CDR3 is 15 residues long. For the CDR3, the DNA is TGTGCCAGCAGTGACCTGGCGGGTGGGGCCGGGGAGCTGTTTTTT. This encodes CASSDLAGGAGELFF.

In the case of this clonotype: A much more abundant neighbour one base away suggests this may be a read error. The chain employs TRBV10-3 and TRBJ1-1; D uncertain. Germline V gene data show CDR1 as ENHRY and CDR2 as SYGVKD. The CDR3 is 13 amino acids. The ends were cut back, 4 bases at V and 1 base at J, with 7 bases in the middle. This chain's CDR3 is CAISGQGNTEAFF. The CDR3 nucleotides are TGTGCCATCAGTGGGCAAGGGAACACTGAAGCTTTCTTT.

This clonotype was counted many times. The V and J genes are TRBV3-1 and TRBJ1-4; perhaps TRBD1 as D (5 bases). Germline CDR1 reads LGHDT; CDR2 reads YNNKEL (reference sequence). Trimming stripped 6 bases from V and 7 bases from J, with 15 bases between. The CDR3 spans 14 residues. Here the CDR3 reads CASSFDLGGEKLFF. As DNA, the CDR3 is TGTGCCAGCAGTTTCGACCTCGGGGGTGAAAAACTGTTTTTT.

In its sample, this clonotype was seen many times. This rearrangement joins TRBV29-1 to TRBJ2-1, with TRBD2 identical over 10 bases. Per the germline V gene, CDR1 is SQVTM and CDR2 is ANQGSEA. Trimming at V came to 6 bases and at J to 0 bases, leaving 5 bases not matched to a gene. The CDR3 totals 15 residues. CDR3 DNA sequence: TGCAGCGTAGAACTAGCGGGGAGCTCCTACAATGAGCAGTTCTTC. It specifies CSVELAGSSYNEQFF.

This chain links TRBV29-1 with TRBJ2-4; TRBD2 matches 8 bases. The CDR3 loop spans 14 amino acids. Trimming removed 7 bases from V and 0 bases from J; junction bases left unmatched: 5. Per germline, CDR1 SQVTM and CDR2 ANQGSEA. CDR3 bases: TGCAGCGCTACGGGAGGGACAGCCAAAAACATTCAGTACTTC. Encoded protein: CSATGGTAKNIQYF.

In this sample, this clonotype turned up many times. The chain combines TRBV3-1 with TRBJ1-2; D possibly corresponds to TRBD1 (6 bases). The CDR3 sequence is 14 residues long. Germline CDR1 LGHDT, CDR2 YNNKEL (reference sequence). Trimming took 3 bases from V and 4 from J, leaving 12 bases between them. DNA of the CDR3: TGTGCCAGCAGCCAGGACAGCACGGTCTATGGCTACACCTTC. Its translation is CASSQDSTVYGYTF.